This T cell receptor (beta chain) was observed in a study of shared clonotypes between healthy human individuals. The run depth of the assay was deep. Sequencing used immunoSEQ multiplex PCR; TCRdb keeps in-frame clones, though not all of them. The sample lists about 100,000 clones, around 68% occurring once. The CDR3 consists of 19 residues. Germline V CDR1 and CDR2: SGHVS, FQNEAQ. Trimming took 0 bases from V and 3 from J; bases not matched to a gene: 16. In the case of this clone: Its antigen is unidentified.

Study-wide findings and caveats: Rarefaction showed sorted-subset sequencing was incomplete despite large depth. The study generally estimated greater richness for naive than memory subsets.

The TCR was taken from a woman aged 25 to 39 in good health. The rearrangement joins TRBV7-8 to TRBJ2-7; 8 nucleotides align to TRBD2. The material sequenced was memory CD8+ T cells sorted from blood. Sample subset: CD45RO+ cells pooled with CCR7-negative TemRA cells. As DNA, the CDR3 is TGTGCCAGCAGCTTAGCGGAGCATTTCACGGGAGGGCTCAACTACGAGCAGTACTTC. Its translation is CASSLAEHFTGGLNYEQYF.